These T cell receptor beta chains were read from a single sample in a study of shared clonotypes between healthy human individuals. Sequencing was performed with immunoSEQ multiplex PCR; in TCRdb, only in-frame clones are kept and a portion is missing. The data contain about 2.1 million clones, just over 90% of them singletons. The source material was naive CD8+ T cells from PBMCs. The source is a man between 18 and 29 years old in good health. Some clones in this sample may be carry-over from other donors' samples. The CDR3 runs from the conserved cysteine through the conserved F or W. Part of the rows lack a size; the others show once, few, many or a class for expanded clones.

CDR3aa	j_gene	abundance	v_gene
CASSSRDRGLPNYGYTF	TRBJ1-2	-	TRBV18
CASRTGLNEQFF	TRBJ2-1	-	TRBV19
CASSDPQPGDRDKQETQYF	TRBJ2-5	-	TRBV9
CASSLYGSPTDTQYF	TRBJ2-3	-	TRBV7-8
CASSIGGFLSTEAFF	TRBJ1-1	-	TRBV19
CASSFPGLGLGLETQYF	TRBJ2-5	once	TRBV11-1
CASSLGAGTGIYEQYF	TRBJ2-7	once	TRBV13
CASSLGTEANYGYTF	TRBJ1-2	-	TRBV28
CASSLLGKTQYF	TRBJ2-5	-	TRBV27
CASSSTGTGIYEQYF	TRBJ2-7	once	TRBV27
CASSEELAGGPYNEQFF	TRBJ2-1	-	TRBV6-4
CASSPMNTEAFF	TRBJ1-1	-	TRBV18
CSALQGVRTEAFF	TRBJ1-1	-	TRBV29-1
CASSLQGLNEKLFF	TRBJ1-4	-	TRBV28
CASEVGSGANVLTF	TRBJ2-6	-	TRBV5-1
CASSLTLSGLEETQYF	TRBJ2-5	-	TRBV7-3
CASSLVSTEAFF	TRBJ1-1	-	TRBV7-9
CASSPSGAGAAFF	TRBJ1-1	-	TRBV7-9
CASSRRQQETQYF	TRBJ2-5	few	TRBV2
CASSAGGPGEQYF	TRBJ2-7	-	TRBV9
CASSLGQGDSYEQYF	TRBJ2-7	-	TRBV28
CASSRTRSNTGELFF	TRBJ2-2	-	TRBV6-1
CASTSPRAGNTEAFF	TRBJ1-1	-	TRBV27
CASSIPGLAGFGEQFF	TRBJ2-1	-	TRBV19
CASSPSGPYEQYF	TRBJ2-7	-	TRBV27
CASSLSRDSRYGYTF	TRBJ1-2	-	TRBV27
CAWSLLDPPVEQFF	TRBJ2-1	-	TRBV30
CASSPGQWIYGYTF	TRBJ1-2	-	TRBV7-8
CASSLTRRDGPDTQYF	TRBJ2-3	-	TRBV7-3
CASSQTGGPGNTIYF	TRBJ1-3	-	TRBV28
CASIGPLRDNEQFF	TRBJ2-1	-	TRBV6-1
CASSGGTIQGIGYTF	TRBJ1-2	-	TRBV7-9
CASSYYPSTAYNEQFF	TRBJ2-1	-	TRBV7-6
CASSSRDGSYEQYF	TRBJ2-7	few	TRBV7-9
CASTGVRGQPQHF	TRBJ1-5	-	TRBV28
CASSLWTSGSIYEQYF	TRBJ2-7	-	TRBV11-2
CSVQTSGAAYEQYF	TRBJ2-7	-	TRBV29-1
CASSEDIRRAEQYF	TRBJ2-7	-	TRBV2
CASSHRWTGRSYEQYF	TRBJ2-7	-	TRBV5-8
CASSVATGIRSGNTEAFF	TRBJ1-1	-	TRBV9
CASSQEIGINEQFF	TRBJ2-1	-	TRBV4-1
CASSLVALPQETQYF	TRBJ2-5	-	TRBV5-5
CASSFLTGGTEAFF	TRBJ1-1	-	TRBV7-9
CASSGLADRTYNEQFF	TRBJ2-1	-	TRBV28
CASSLELAGGNEQFF	TRBJ2-1	-	TRBV11-2
CATSRRTSGIYEQYF	TRBJ2-7	-	TRBV15
CASSLSSGTSGRLGEQYF	TRBJ2-7	-	TRBV28
CASSLARQGSGTEAFF	TRBJ1-1	-	TRBV5-1
CASSSPRGPFVWYGYTF	TRBJ1-2	-	TRBV9
CASSQDLILGAGSLKF	TRBJ1-2	-	TRBV4-3
CASSELAKSYEQYF	TRBJ2-7	-	TRBV6-1
CASRDQGEETQYF	TRBJ2-5	-	TRBV19
CASSLGRTAGYEQYF	TRBJ2-7	-	TRBV4-3
CASSPRGGYGYTF	TRBJ1-2	few	TRBV27
CASSLVMGRGAEQYF	TRBJ2-7	-	TRBV13
CASKAGDTQYF	TRBJ2-3	-	TRBV21-1
CATSREPYTLLGENIQYF	TRBJ2-4	once	TRBV15
CASIIGDRSMPEGVNEQFF	TRBJ2-1	-	TRBV28
CASRGLRAEAFF	TRBJ1-1	-	TRBV25-1